Listed below are T cell receptor beta chains from one sample, sequenced in a study of T cell repertoires in cytomegalovirus infection. The antigens for these receptors are not known. From the reads, TCRdb called clonotypes with MiXCR, one entry per CDR3 protein. This sample carries about 500,000 distinct CDR3 sequences, roughly a third of them seen once, and the ten largest clones take about a sixth. The sequencing here drew on cultured PBMCs, taken from culture after CMV antigen stimulation. The receptors shown here come from a human donor in good health (CMV status not recorded). Some clones in this sample may be carry-over from other donors' samples. Both conserved end residues are part of each CDR3. A D gene is named only where the DNA matches it firmly. Clone size is not always given. Where it is, it says once, few, many or a class for expanded clones.

v_gene,abundance,len,d_gene,j_gene,CDR3nt,CDR3aa
TRBV6-1,-,15,-,TRBJ2-3,TGTGCCAGCAGTGACAGAGGCAGTTCCACAGATACGCAGTATTTT,CASSDRGSSTDTQYF
TRBV10-3,few,14,TRBD2,TRBJ2-1,TGTGCCATCAGTGTGGGAGCGGGAGTTGGTGAGCAGTTCTTC,CAISVGAGVGEQFF
TRBV29-1,-,13,TRBD2,TRBJ2-7,TGCAGCGTTGCCCCGGGAGGGCCCAGTGAGCAGTACTTC,CSVAPGGPSEQYF
TRBV7-9,-,13,-,TRBJ1-2,TGTGCCGGCGCCGGGCCAGCTAACTATGGCTACACCTTC,CAGAGPANYGYTF
TRBV7-2,few,14,-,TRBJ1-1,TGTGCCAGCAGCTTAGCGACGGTGAACACTGAAGCTTTCTTT,CASSLATVNTEAFF
TRBV10-3,few,14,TRBD2,TRBJ2-3,TGTGCCACAGGGACTAGCGGGAACACAGATACGCAGTATTTT,CATGTSGNTDTQYF
TRBV14,once,17,-,TRBJ2-1,TGTGCCAGCAGCCACGGCGGGCCTCTGAGCTCCTACAATGAGCAGTTCTTC,CASSHGGPLSSYNEQFF
TRBV18,few,14,-,TRBJ1-5,TGTGCCAGCTCACGGGCGGGAGGGGACCAGCCCCAGCATTTT,CASSRAGGDQPQHF
TRBV7-9,few,11,-,TRBJ2-1,TGTGCCAGCAGCATAGGCAATGAGCAGTTCTTC,CASSIGNEQFF
TRBV12-3/TRBV12-4,few,14,-,TRBJ1-1,TGTGCCAGCAGTTTGACACAGTTCTACACTGAAGCTTTCTTT,CASSLTQFYTEAFF
TRBV10-3,-,16,TRBD2,TRBJ2-3,TGTGCCATCACTAGCGGGAATAAATCCGTCTCGTATACGCAGTATTTT,CAITSGNKSVSYTQYF
TRBV4-2,few,12,-,TRBJ2-1,TGTGCCAGCAGCCCACTAGACGATGAGCAGTTCTTC,CASSPLDDEQFF
TRBV6-1,-,17,TRBD1,TRBJ2-1,TGTGCCAGCAGTGAAGCTTGGGACAGGGGTTGGAGGAATGAGCAGTTCTTC,CASSEAWDRGWRNEQFF
TRBV7-6,-,18,TRBD2,TRBJ2-1,TGTGCCAGCAGCCCCCTAGGGACTAGCGTTCCCTCCTACAATGAGCAGTTCTTC,CASSPLGTSVPSYNEQFF
TRBV6-5,-,13,TRBD1,TRBJ1-1,TGTGCCAGCAGCAAGACAGGGGACACTGAAGCTTTCTTT,CASSKTGDTEAFF
TRBV28,-,12,-,TRBJ2-3,TGTGCCAGCAGCTCGGAAGCGGATACGCAGTATTTT,CASSSEADTQYF
TRBV5-1,few,16,-,TRBJ2-1,TGCGCCAGCAGCTTGGCCCAGGCGGCATCCTACAATGAGCAGTTCTTC,CASSLAQAASYNEQFF
TRBV19,-,13,-,TRBJ2-2,TGTGCCAGTAGTATAGCCAGCTCCGGGGAGCTGTTTTTT,CASSIASSGELFF
TRBV4-1,-,16,TRBD1,TRBJ2-3,TGCGCCAGCAGCCATACCGGGACAGGGGAGGTCGATACGCAGTATTTT,CASSHTGTGEVDTQYF
TRBV19,-,14,TRBD1,TRBJ1-5,TGTGCCAGTAGTATAGGACAGGGAAATCAGCCCCAGCATTTT,CASSIGQGNQPQHF
TRBV6-1,-,14,-,TRBJ2-3,TGTGCCAGCAGTGATAGGGGCTCCACAGATACGCAGTATTTT,CASSDRGSTDTQYF
TRBV28,-,16,TRBD2,TRBJ2-2,TGTGCCAGCAGTGTACCAAGCGGGAGAGCCACCGGGGAGCTGTTTTTT,CASSVPSGRATGELFF
TRBV10-3,-,12,-,TRBJ1-2,TGTGCCATCATGCGGCAGGCTGAGGGCTACACCTTC,CAIMRQAEGYTF
TRBV20-1,few,15,TRBD2,TRBJ2-3,TGCAGTGCTAGCGCCGGGCCGGGAGGAGGAGATACGCAGTATTTT,CSASAGPGGGDTQYF
TRBV12-3/TRBV12-4,-,13,-,TRBJ1-2,TGTGCCAGCAGTTTCTTTCCTAACTATGGCTACACCTTC,CASSFFPNYGYTF
TRBV27,few,13,-,TRBJ2-1,TGTGCCAGCAGTTTATCGAAGGGAAATGAGCAGTTCTTC,CASSLSKGNEQFF
TRBV27,-,15,TRBD1,TRBJ1-1,TGTGCCAGCAGTTTATCCCTCCCAGGGGGCAGTGAAGCTTTCTTT,CASSLSLPGGSEAFF
TRBV7-6,few,15,-,TRBJ2-1,TGTGCCAGCAGCCCTTCATCGGTATGGGGAAATGAGCAGTTCTTC,CASSPSSVWGNEQFF
TRBV19,-,12,-,TRBJ1-1,TGTGCCAGTAGTATGTGGCCTGGGGAAGCTTTCTTT,CASSMWPGEAFF
TRBV11-2,few,15,TRBD2,TRBJ2-3,TGTGCCAGCAGCCGGCCTAGCGGGAAACGGAGTACGCAGTATTTT,CASSRPSGKRSTQYF
TRBV19,-,11,-,TRBJ2-3,TGTGCCAGCGACTCGGGGGATACGCAGTATTTT,CASDSGDTQYF
TRBV5-1,-,21,TRBD2,TRBJ2-1,TGCGCCAGCAACGGACAGGGGGCGACTAGCGGGAGGTTCAAGGCTTACAATGAGCAGTTCTTC,CASNGQGATSGRFKAYNEQFF
TRBV6-2/TRBV6-3,-,14,-,TRBJ2-3,TGTGCCAGCAGTTACCCCGCGGCCAGGGATACGCAGTATTTT,CASSYPAARDTQYF
TRBV12-3/TRBV12-4,few,15,TRBD1,TRBJ1-2,TGTGCCAGCAGTATCCCGGGACAGGGAAACTATGGCTACACCTTC,CASSIPGQGNYGYTF
TRBV11-2,few,18,TRBD2,TRBJ2-1,TGTGCCAGCAGCCCGGGACTAGCGGAGAGGAGGTCCTACAATGAGCAGTTCTTC,CASSPGLAERRSYNEQFF